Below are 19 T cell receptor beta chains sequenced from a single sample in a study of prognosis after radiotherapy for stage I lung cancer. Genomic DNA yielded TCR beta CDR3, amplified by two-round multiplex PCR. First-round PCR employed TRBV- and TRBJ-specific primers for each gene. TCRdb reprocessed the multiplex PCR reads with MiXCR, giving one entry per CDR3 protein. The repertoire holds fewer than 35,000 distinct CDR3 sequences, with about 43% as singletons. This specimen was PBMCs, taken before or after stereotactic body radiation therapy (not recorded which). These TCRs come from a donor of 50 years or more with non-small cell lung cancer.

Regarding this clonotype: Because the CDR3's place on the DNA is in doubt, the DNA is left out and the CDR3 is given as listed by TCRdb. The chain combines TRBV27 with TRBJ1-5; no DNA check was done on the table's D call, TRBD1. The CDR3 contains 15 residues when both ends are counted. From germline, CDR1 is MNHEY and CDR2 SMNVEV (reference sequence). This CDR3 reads CASSFVAGGNQPQLF.

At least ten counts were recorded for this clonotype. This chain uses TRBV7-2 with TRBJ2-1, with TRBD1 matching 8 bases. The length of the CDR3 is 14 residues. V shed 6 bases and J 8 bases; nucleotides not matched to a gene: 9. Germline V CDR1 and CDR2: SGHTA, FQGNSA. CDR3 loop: CASRTGATTYEQFF. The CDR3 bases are TGTGCCAGCAGGACAGGGGCGACTACATATGAGCAGTTCTTC.

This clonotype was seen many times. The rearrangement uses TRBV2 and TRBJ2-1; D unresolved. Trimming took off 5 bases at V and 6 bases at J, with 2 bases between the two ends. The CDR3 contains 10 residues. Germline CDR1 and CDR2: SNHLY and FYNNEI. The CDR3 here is CASSSNEQFF. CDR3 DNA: TGTGCCAGCAGTTCCAATGAGCAGTTCTTC. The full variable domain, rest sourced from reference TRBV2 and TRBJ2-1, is EPEVTQTPSHQVTQMGQEVILRCVPISNHLYFYWYRQILGQKVEFLVSFYNNEISEKSEIFDDQFSVERPDGSNFTLKIRSTKLEDSAMYFCASSSNEQFFGPGTRLTVL.

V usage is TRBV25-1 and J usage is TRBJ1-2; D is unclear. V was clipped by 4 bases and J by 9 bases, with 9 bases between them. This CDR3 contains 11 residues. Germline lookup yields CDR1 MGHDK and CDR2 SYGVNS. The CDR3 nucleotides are TGTGCCAGCAGTGTAGTCGCGTGCTACACCTTC. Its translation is CASSVVACYTF.

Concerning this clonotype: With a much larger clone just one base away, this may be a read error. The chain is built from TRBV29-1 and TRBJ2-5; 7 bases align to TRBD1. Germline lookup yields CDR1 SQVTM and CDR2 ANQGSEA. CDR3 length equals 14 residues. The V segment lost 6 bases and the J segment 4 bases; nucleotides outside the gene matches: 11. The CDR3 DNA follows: TGCAGCGTCCGGTACAGGGGCGCGAGAGAGACCCAGTACTTC. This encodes CSVRYRGARETQYF. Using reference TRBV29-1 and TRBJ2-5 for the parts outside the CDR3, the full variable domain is SAVISQKPSRDICQRGTSLTIQCQVDSQVTMMFWYRQQPGQSLTLIATANQGSEATYESGFVIDKFPISRPNLTFSTLTVSNMSPEDSSIYLCSVRYRGARETQYFGPGTRLLVL.

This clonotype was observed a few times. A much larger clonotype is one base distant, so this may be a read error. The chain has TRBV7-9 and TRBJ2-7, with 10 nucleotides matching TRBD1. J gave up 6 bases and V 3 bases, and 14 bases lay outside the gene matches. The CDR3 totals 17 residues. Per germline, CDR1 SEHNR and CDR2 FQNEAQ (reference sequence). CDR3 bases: TGTGCCAGCAGCTTGGTTGTATCCGGGACAGGGGTCGGCGAGCAGTACTTC. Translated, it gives CASSLVVSGTGVGEQYF.

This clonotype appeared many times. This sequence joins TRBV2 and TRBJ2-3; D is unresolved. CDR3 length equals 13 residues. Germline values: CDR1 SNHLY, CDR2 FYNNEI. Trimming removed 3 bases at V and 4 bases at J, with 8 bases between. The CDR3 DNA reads TGTGCCAGCAGTGATGGGATAGCAGATACGCAGTATTTT. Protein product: CASSDGIADTQYF.

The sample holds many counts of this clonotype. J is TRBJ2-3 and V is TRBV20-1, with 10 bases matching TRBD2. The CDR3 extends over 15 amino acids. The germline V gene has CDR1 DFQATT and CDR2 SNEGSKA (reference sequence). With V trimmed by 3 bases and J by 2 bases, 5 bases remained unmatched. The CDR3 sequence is CSASLAGVYTDTQYF. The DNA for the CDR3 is TGCAGTGCTAGTCTAGCGGGAGTTTACACAGATACGCAGTATTTT.

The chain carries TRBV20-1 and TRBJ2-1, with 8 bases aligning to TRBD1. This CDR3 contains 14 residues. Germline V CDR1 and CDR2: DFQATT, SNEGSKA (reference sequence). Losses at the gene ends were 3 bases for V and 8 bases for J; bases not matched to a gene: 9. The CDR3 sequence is CSASQGASVDEQFF. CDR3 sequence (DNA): TGCAGTGCTAGCCAGGGGGCTAGCGTGGATGAGCAGTTCTTC.

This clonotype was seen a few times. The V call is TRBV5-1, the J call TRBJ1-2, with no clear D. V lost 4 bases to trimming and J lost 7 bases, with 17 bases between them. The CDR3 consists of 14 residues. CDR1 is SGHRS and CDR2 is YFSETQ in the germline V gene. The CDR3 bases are TGCGCCAGCAGCCCAAGGGTCGTCAATCTTGGCTACACCTTC. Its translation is CASSPRVVNLGYTF.

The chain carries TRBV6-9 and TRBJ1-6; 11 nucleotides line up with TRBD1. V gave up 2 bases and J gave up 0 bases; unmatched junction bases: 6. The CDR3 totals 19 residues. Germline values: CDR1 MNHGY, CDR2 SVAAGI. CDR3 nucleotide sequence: TGTGCCAGCAGTTATATCCGGGACAGGGGGAGCTCCTATAATTCACCCCTCCACTTT. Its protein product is CASSYIRDRGSSYNSPLHF.

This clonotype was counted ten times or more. For the CDR3, the DNA is TGTGCCAGCACGGGGGGGGCCTACGAGCAGTACTTC. Its protein product is CASTGGAYEQYF. This sequence joins TRBV6-5 and TRBJ2-7; 8 nucleotides line up with TRBD2. Germline-derived CDR1 and CDR2 are MNHEY and SVGAGI. The CDR3 covers 12 residues. V shed 7 bases, J shed 2 bases, and the junction held 1 base outside the gene matches.

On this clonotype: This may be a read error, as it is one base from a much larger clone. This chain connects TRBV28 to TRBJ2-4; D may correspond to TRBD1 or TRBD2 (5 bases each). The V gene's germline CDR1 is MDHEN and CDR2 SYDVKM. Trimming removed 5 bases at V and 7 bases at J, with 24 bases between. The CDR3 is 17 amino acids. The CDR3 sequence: CASSGPITLGDGNIQYF. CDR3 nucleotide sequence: TGTGCCAGCAGTGGGCCAATCACCTTGGGGGACGGGAACATTCAGTACTTC.

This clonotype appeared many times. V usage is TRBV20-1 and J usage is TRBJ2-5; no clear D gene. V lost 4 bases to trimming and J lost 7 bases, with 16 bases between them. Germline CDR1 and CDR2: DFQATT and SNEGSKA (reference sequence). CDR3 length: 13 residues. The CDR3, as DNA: TGCAGTGCTACAGATTCGCAGACGGGGACCCAGTACTTC. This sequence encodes CSATDSQTGTQYF.

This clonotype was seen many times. DNA of the CDR3: TGTGCCAGCAGTGCCGGGACTCCATCTTACAATGAGCAGTTCTTC. Translated: CASSAGTPSYNEQFF. This sequence joins TRBV28 and TRBJ2-1, with D perhaps TRBD2 (6 bases). This CDR3 spans 15 amino acids. Germline V gives CDR1 MDHEN, CDR2 SYDVKM. Trimming shortened V by 5 bases and J by 4 bases, and 15 bases separated the two germline ends.

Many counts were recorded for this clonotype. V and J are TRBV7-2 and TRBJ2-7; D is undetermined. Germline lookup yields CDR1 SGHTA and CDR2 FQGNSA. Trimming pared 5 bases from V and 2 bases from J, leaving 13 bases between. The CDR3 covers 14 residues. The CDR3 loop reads CASSHSVGAYEQYF. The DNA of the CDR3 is TGTGCCAGCAGCCATTCCGTTGGGGCCTACGAGCAGTACTTC.

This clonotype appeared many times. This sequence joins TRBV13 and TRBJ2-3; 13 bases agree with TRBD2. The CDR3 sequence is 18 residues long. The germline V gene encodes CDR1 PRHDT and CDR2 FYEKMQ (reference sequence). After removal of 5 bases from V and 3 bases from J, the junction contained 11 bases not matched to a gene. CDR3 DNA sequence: TGTGCCAGCAGCCAAGGGGGACTAGCGGGAAGTGGAACAGATACGCAGTATTTT. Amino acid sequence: CASSQGGLAGSGTDTQYF.

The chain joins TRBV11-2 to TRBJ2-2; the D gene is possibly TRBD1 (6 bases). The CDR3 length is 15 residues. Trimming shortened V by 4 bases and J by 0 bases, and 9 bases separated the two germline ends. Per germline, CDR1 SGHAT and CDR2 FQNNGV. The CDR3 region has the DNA TGTGCCAGCAGCTGGGGACAATCGAACACCGGGGAGCTGTTTTTT. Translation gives CASSWGQSNTGELFF. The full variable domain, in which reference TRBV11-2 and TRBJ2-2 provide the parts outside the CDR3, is EAGVAQSPRYKIIEKRQSVAFWCNPISGHATLYWYQQILGQGPKLLIQFQNNGVVDDSQLPKDRFSAERLKGVDSTLKIQPAKLEDSAVYLCASSWGQSNTGELFFGEGSRLTVL.

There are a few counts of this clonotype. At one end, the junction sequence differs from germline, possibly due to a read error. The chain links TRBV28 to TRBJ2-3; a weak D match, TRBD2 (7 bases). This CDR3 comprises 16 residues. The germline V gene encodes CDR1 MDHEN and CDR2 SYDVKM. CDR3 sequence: CASSSLLAAGADTQYF. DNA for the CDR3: TGTGCCAGCAGTTCCCTTCTAGCGGCAGGGGCAGATACTCAGTATTTT.